Described below is a single TCR beta chain sequence and its context. As yet, its antigen is unknown. The data were taken from a study of cytomegalovirus exposure and HLA in healthy donors. The assay was immunoSEQ multiplex PCR, and TCRdb's table has in-frame clones only and misses some. The table has 100,000 or so clones, 86% seen once. Overall study results and limits: That first-cohort TCR clusters tended to co-occur in the 95 to 150 validation repertoires was found in a later analysis.

Germline CDR1 is SGHKS and CDR2 is YYEKEE (reference sequence). CDR3 length: 15 amino acids. Trimming took 2 bases from V and 3 from J; bases not matched to a gene: 3. This clonotype was sampled from a woman aged 18-29 years in good health and CMV-seropositive. Sequences were obtained from PBMCs. V usage is TRBV5-5 and J usage is TRBJ2-1; 9 bases are a match to TRBD1. CDR3 DNA: TGTGCCAGCAGCTTCCGACAGGGGGTCTACAATGAGCAGTTCTTC. Translating it yields CASSFRQGVYNEQFF.